This T cell receptor (beta chain) derives from a study of cytomegalovirus exposure and HLA in healthy donors. Study-wide findings and caveats: The listing of about 150 TCR beta chains classed them as cytomegalovirus-associated.

The length of the CDR3 is 14 residues. The V and J ends lost 5 bases and 3 bases, in that order; junction bases with no gene match: 3. Germline CDR1 LNHDA, CDR2 SQIVND (reference sequence). Researchers ran the PCR with 60 Vbeta and 13 Jbeta primers. Libraries were prepared by immunoSEQ multiplex PCR; TCRdb keeps only in-frame clonotypes and omits some of them. Here the sample table reports roughly 220,000 clones. For this clone: Its target is not known.

This TCR derives from a girl aged 2 to 9 in good health and CMV-seropositive. Source material: PBMCs. V usage is TRBV19 and J usage is TRBJ2-5; 10 positions match TRBD1. The chain's CDR3 is CASSAGTGEETQYF. The CDR3 DNA reads TGTGCCAGTAGTGCCGGGACAGGGGAAGAGACCCAGTACTTC.